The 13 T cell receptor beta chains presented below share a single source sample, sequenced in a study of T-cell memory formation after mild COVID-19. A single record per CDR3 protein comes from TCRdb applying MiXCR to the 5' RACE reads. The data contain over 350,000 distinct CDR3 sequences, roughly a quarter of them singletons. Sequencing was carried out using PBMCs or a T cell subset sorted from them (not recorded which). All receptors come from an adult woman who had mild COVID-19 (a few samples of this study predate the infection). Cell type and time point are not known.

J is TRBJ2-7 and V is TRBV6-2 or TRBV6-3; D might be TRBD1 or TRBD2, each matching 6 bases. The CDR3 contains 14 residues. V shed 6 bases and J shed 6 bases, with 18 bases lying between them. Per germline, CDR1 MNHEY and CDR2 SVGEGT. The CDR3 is CASSPGGMVSEQYF. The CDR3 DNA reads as TGTGCCAGCAGCCCCGGGGGCATGGTTAGCGAGCAGTACTTC.

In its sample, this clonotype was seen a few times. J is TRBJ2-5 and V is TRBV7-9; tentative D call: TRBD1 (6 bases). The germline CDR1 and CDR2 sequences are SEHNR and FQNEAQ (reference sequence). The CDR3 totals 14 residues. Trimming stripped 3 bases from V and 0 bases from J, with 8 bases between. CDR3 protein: CASSLDSNQETQYF. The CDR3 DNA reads TGTGCCAGCAGCTTGGACAGTAACCAAGAGACCCAGTACTTC. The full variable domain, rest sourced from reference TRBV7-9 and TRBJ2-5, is DTGVSQNPRHKITKRGQNVTFRCDPISEHNRLYWYRQTLGQGPEFLTYFQNEAQLEKSRLLSDRFSAERPKGSFSTLEIQRTEQGDSAMYLCASSLDSNQETQYFGPGTRLLVL.

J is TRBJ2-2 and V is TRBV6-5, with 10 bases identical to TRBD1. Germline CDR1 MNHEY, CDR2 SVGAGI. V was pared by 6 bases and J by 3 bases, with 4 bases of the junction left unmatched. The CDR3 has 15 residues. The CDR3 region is CASRSGQGYTGELFF. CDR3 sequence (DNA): TGTGCCAGCAGGTCGGGACAGGGGTACACCGGGGAGCTGTTTTTT.

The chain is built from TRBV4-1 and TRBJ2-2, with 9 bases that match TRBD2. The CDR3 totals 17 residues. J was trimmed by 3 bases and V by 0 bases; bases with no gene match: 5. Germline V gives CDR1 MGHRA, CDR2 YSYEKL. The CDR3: CASSQESRGGYTGELFF. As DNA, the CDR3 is TGCGCCAGCAGCCAAGAGTCGCGGGGGGGGTACACCGGGGAGCTGTTTTTT.

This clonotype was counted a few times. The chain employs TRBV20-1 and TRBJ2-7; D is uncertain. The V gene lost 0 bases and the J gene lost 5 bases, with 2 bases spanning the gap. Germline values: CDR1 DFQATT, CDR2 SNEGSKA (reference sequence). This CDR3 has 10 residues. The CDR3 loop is CSARDNEQYF. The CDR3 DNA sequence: TGCAGTGCTAGAGATAACGAGCAGTACTTC.

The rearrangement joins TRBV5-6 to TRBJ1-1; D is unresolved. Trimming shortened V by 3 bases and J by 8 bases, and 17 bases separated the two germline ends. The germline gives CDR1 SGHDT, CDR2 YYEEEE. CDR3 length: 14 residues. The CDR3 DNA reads TGTGCCAGCAGCTATACAGAGACTCTAGTAGAAGCTTTCTTT. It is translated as CASSYTETLVEAFF.

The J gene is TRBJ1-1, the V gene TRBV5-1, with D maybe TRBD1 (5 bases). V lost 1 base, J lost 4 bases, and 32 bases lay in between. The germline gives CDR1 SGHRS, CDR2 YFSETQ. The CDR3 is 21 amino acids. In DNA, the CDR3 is TGCGCCAGCAGCTTGCGGGGGGTGGTAATGGACCCAGGGAGGGATCGCACTGAAGCTTTCTTT. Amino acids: CASSLRGVVMDPGRDRTEAFF.

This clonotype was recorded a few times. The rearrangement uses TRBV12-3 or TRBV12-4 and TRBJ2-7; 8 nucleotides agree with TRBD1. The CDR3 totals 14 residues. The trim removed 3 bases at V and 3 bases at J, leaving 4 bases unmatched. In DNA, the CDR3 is TGTGCCAGCAGTTTCGGCAGGGGGCTCTACGAGCAGTACTTC. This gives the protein CASSFGRGLYEQYF.

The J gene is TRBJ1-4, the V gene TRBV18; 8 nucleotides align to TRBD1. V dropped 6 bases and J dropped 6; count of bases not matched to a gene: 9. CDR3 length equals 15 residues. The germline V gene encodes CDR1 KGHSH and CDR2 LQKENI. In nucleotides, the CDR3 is TGTGCCAGCTCGTCAACCAGGGGGCGATATGAAAAACTGTTTTTT. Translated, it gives CASSSTRGRYEKLFF.

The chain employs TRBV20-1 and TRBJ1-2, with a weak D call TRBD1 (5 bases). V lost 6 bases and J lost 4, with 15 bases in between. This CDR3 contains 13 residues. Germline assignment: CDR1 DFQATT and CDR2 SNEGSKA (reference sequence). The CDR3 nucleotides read TGCAGTGCGAGATCGGGGGTGGTCTATGGCTACACCTTC. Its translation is CSARSGVVYGYTF.

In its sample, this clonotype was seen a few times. The CDR3 spells CASSLGGQGAAEAFF. DNA for the CDR3: TGTGCCAGCAGCTTAGGAGGTCAGGGGGCTGCTGAAGCTTTCTTT. The V gene is TRBV11-2, the J gene TRBJ1-1, with TRBD1 identical over 8 bases. The length of the CDR3 is 15 residues. Trimming removed 1 base from V and 6 bases from J; junction bases left unmatched: 7. Per the germline V gene, CDR1 is SGHAT and CDR2 is FQNNGV.

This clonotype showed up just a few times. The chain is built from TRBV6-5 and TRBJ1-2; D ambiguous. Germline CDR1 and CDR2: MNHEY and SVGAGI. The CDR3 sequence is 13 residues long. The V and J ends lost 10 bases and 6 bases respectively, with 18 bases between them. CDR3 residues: CAIRRAGFNGYTF. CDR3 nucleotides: TGTGCCATAAGGCGGGCGGGATTCAATGGCTACACCTTC.

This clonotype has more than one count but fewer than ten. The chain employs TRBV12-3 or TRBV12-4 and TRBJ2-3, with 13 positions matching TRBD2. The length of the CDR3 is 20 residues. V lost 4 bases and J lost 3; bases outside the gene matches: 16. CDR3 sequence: CASSSQFTSGGASGTDTQYF. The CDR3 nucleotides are TGTGCCAGCAGTTCCCAGTTTACTAGCGGGGGGGCATCTGGGACAGATACGCAGTATTTT.